This TCR beta chain stems from a study of human T cells and chemical hapten exposure. Across the whole study: Patients were given diphenylcyclopropenone on the scalp weekly across the approximately 24-week study.

Trimming stripped 6 bases from V and 0 bases from J, with 9 bases between. This CDR3 has 14 amino acids. Time point meaning: patch test 1, 2 weeks after DPC sensitization. Treatment indicated: therapeutic diphenylcyclopropenone sensitization with weekly scalp DPC. In the original workflow: Sample TCR totals centred on a median of approximately 100,000, ranging roughly 23,224 to 690,600. TCRdb itself ran the RACE reads through MiXCR, one entry per CDR3 protein. It is TCRdb's table, rather than the study itself, that gives the V and J calls and clone size. The table lists about 120,000 distinct CDR3 sequences, approximately 15% of them singletons, with less than 0.95% in the top ten.

This sample comprised whole blood, obtained in connection with sensitization to the hapten diphenylcyclopropenone (DPC). The chain employs TRBV12-3 or TRBV12-4 and TRBJ1-3; perhaps TRBD1 as D (5 bases). The sequence derives from a man aged 18 to 30 with alopecia areata. Some clones in this sample may be carry-over from other donors' samples. The CDR3 DNA reads as TGTGCCAGCAGGACGACAGACTCTGGAAACACCATATATTTT. It is translated as CASRTTDSGNTIYF.